This TCR beta chain came from a study of CD8+ T cells in alopecia areata. Study-level results: The study found higher clonality in lesional than normal scalp, especially in alopecia totalis/universalis. Sharing of TCR sequences between patients (possibly for HLA-related reasons) was less clear than in mice. Persistence during tofacitinib was seen for many expanded lesional clones in scalp and blood.

The sample's treatment: oral pan-JAK inhibitor, 5-10 mg twice daily. The sorting of PBMCs gave CD4+ and CD8+ T cells. A word on this clone: The antigen is not known.

Following RNA extraction, reverse transcription yielded cDNA that acted as the sequencing template. Sequencing used immunoSEQ multiplex PCR; TCRdb keeps in-frame clones, though not all of them. The sample yields some 190,000 clones, roughly half seen once. The germline CDR1 and CDR2 sequences are SEHNR and FQNEAQ (reference sequence). V lost 3 bases and J lost 3, with 15 bases in between. This CDR3 region has 15 residues. The sequencing used CD8+ T cells sorted from blood, collected around week 54, from a patient treated with tofacitinib. This TCR was recovered from a human donor with alopecia areata. The chain is built from TRBV7-9 and TRBJ2-7; the D call may be TRBD1 or TRBD2 (5 bases each). The CDR3 loop reads CASSFAPGGSYEQYF. The CDR3 DNA follows: TGTGCCAGCAGCTTCGCCCCTGGGGGAAGCTACGAGCAGTACTTC.